This is a list of T cell receptor beta chains from one sample in a study of beta chain features in type 1 diabetes. TCRdb keeps only in-frame clones here, not all; method: immunoSEQ multiplex PCR. The data hold fewer than 650,000 clones, with about 14% observed a single time. The sequenced material came from naive CD4+ T cells from blood. The source is a man aged 18 to 29 in good health. CDR3s leave out the opening cysteine and the closing phenylalanine or tryptophan.

V gene: TRBV30
J gene: TRBJ1-1
CDR3 protein: AWSVMGVAF

V gene: TRBV2
J gene: TRBJ2-7
CDR3 protein: ASSEVQRVYPYEQY

V gene: TRBV7-6
J gene: TRBJ2-5
CDR3 protein: ASSLGVGRGSGETQY

V gene: TRBV5-8
J gene: TRBJ1-4
CDR3 protein: ASSLVGTANEKLF

V gene: TRBV9
J gene: TRBJ2-5
CDR3 protein: ASSVMASGRETQY

V gene: TRBV7-2
J gene: TRBJ1-1
CDR3 protein: ASSLSPRSTEAF

V gene: TRBV4-2
J gene: TRBJ1-2
CDR3 protein: ASSQEGSAYGYT

V gene: TRBV4-2
J gene: TRBJ2-2
CDR3 protein: ASSQDGTTGGLDTGELF

V gene: TRBV5-1
J gene: TRBJ1-2
CDR3 protein: ASSLIRTAPIGDGYT

V gene: TRBV5-4
J gene: TRBJ2-2
CDR3 protein: ASSSGPQDTGELF

V gene: TRBV6-1
J gene: TRBJ2-1
CDR3 protein: ASGTGGAYNEQF

V gene: TRBV7-9
J gene: TRBJ1-6
CDR3 protein: AGGQVGSPLH

V gene: TRBV5-1
J gene: TRBJ2-1
CDR3 protein: ASSLGTGSYNEQF

V gene: TRBV28
J gene: TRBJ1-5
CDR3 protein: ASTPGDRPQH

V gene: TRBV12-5
J gene: TRBJ2-1
CDR3 protein: ASGLVLGAGGNHEQF

V gene: TRBV20-1
J gene: TRBJ2-7
CDR3 protein: SARDEGHPF

V gene: TRBV9
J gene: TRBJ2-1
CDR3 protein: ASSVSSAPENEQF

V gene: TRBV7-2
J gene: TRBJ1-1
CDR3 protein: ASSPRTAQLGAEAF

V gene: TRBV11-2
J gene: TRBJ2-3
CDR3 protein: PSGGGSKDTQY

V gene: TRBV9
J gene: TRBJ2-3
CDR3 protein: ASSPFLGLDTQY

V gene: TRBV7-9
J gene: TRBJ2-7
CDR3 protein: ASSQDRVGSYEQY

V gene: TRBV6-9
J gene: TRBJ2-5
CDR3 protein: ASGSPKPGLRGETQY

V gene: TRBV19
J gene: TRBJ2-5
CDR3 protein: ASSPKGVYQETQY

V gene: TRBV5-4
J gene: TRBJ2-7
CDR3 protein: ASSLDRLTSYEQY

V gene: TRBV9
J gene: TRBJ2-1
CDR3 protein: ASSGTGLYNEQF

V gene: TRBV18
J gene: TRBJ2-3
CDR3 protein: ASSPPRGLPTNTQY

V gene: TRBV27
J gene: TRBJ2-7
CDR3 protein: ASSIRDRGVREQY

V gene: TRBV25-1
J gene: TRBJ1-3
CDR3 protein: ASSDLAGSSGNTIY

V gene: TRBV4-3
J gene: TRBJ2-2
CDR3 protein: ASSQETGGTGELF

V gene: TRBV5-4
J gene: TRBJ1-4
CDR3 protein: ASSLDSPGDEKLF

V gene: TRBV27
J gene: TRBJ1-2
CDR3 protein: ASSTYREGYGYT

V gene: TRBV29-1
J gene: TRBJ2-1
CDR3 protein: SAKTDYNEQF

V gene: TRBV7-9
J gene: -
CDR3 protein: ASSLAGNPYEQY

V gene: TRBV6-5
J gene: TRBJ2-3
CDR3 protein: ASSYWDRHTDTQY

V gene: TRBV4-3
J gene: TRBJ2-1
CDR3 protein: ASSQFTTVAGINEQF

V gene: TRBV2
J gene: TRBJ1-5
CDR3 protein: ATGTALKGPQH

V gene: TRBV5-4
J gene: TRBJ2-5
CDR3 protein: ASSGTVQETQY

V gene: TRBV19
J gene: TRBJ1-4
CDR3 protein: ASSIRSGRNPNEKLF

V gene: TRBV2
J gene: TRBJ2-3
CDR3 protein: ASSDGISTQY

V gene: TRBV18
J gene: TRBJ2-7
CDR3 protein: ASSSGLAGSSYEQY